These T cell receptor beta chains were read from a single sample in a study of blood T cell repertoires in COVID-19. Here immunoSEQ multiplex PCR was the method, and the copy in TCRdb shows in-frame clones only, minus some. The table lists around 310,000 clones, 80% to 95% of them singletons, with 6% to 7% in the top ten. The sample taken for sequencing was peripheral blood. Every receptor here comes from a woman aged 25-40 years with COVID-19, enrolled during active disease. The CDR3 runs from the conserved cysteine through the conserved F or W. A D gene is named only where the DNA matches it firmly. Not all rows give a size; the values are once, few, many and, for expanded clones, a class.

>NA|TRBJ2-3|NA|TRBV5-1
CASSLAVLSTDTQYF
TGCGCCAGCAGCTTGGCCGTACTGAGCACAGATACGCAGTATTTT
>NA|TRBJ1-3|NA|TRBV19
CASSMGRAISGNTIYF
TGTGCCAGTAGTATGGGCAGGGCCATCTCTGGAAACACCATATATTTT
>TRBD2|TRBJ2-2|NA|TRBV19
CATQWTSGNTGELFF
TGTGCCACCCAGTGGACTAGCGGGAACACCGGGGAGCTGTTTTTT
>TRBD2|TRBJ2-7|NA|TRBV30
CAWSSGGKRYEQYF
TGTGCCTGGAGTTCGGGGGGGAAGCGCTACGAGCAGTACTTC
>NA|TRBJ1-2|NA|TRBV7-3
CASSSVTGGGYTF
TGTGCCAGCAGCTCAGTCACAGGCGGAGGCTACACCTTC
>TRBD2|TRBJ2-7|once|TRBV29-1
CSVDGGSDYEQYF
TGCAGCGTTGATGGCGGGAGTGACTACGAGCAGTACTTC
>NA|TRBJ2-7|NA|TRBV6-2/TRBV6-3
CASSYSLIEQYF
TGTGCCAGCAGTTACAGCTTGATCGAGCAGTACTTC
>TRBD1|TRBJ1-5|NA|TRBV19
CASGTGGQPQHF
TGTGCCAGCGGGACAGGAGGACAGCCCCAGCATTTT
>NA|TRBJ1-5|NA|TRBV11-2
CASSLGPGNQPQHF
TGTGCCAGCAGCTTGGGGCCCGGGAATCAGCCCCAGCATTTT
>NA|TRBJ1-1|NA|TRBV29-1
CSVAEVGGNTEAFF
TGCAGCGTTGCGGAAGTAGGGGGGAACACTGAAGCTTTCTTT
>TRBD2|TRBJ2-7|NA|TRBV6-1
CASSDEAGEAYEQYF
TGTGCCAGCAGTGATGAGGCGGGAGAGGCCTACGAGCAGTACTTC
>TRBD1|TRBJ1-1|NA|TRBV6-5
CASRKQGGWDTEAFF
TGTGCCAGCCGAAAACAGGGGGGTTGGGACACTGAAGCTTTCTTT
>TRBD2|TRBJ2-1|NA|TRBV18
CASSPLAALSYNLEQFF
TGTGCCAGCTCACCGCTAGCGGCCCTGTCCTACAATCTAGAGCAGTTCTTC
>NA|TRBJ2-4|NA|TRBV12-5
CASGRGSQAKNIQYF
TGTGCTAGTGGCCGGGGATCGCAAGCCAAAAACATTCAGTACTTC
>TRBD2|TRBJ2-5|NA|TRBV4-1
CASSQDPAGGETQYF
TGCGCCAGCAGCCAAGACCCAGCGGGAGGCGAGACCCAGTACTTC
>TRBD1|TRBJ1-5|NA|TRBV30
CAWSVYGQGDQPQHF
TGTGCCTGGAGTGTATACGGACAGGGCGATCAGCCCCAGCATTTT
>NA|TRBJ1-4|NA|TRBV6-6
CASTPRLVEKLFF
TGTGCCAGCACCCCTAGACTTGTTGAAAAACTGTTTTTT
>TRBD2|TRBJ2-7|NA|TRBV28
CASSYPKGSGGSYEQYF
TGTGCCAGCAGTTATCCCAAAGGGAGCGGGGGGTCCTACGAGCAGTACTTC
>TRBD2|TRBJ2-5|NA|TRBV5-6
CASSSGSSGRVETQYF
TGTGCCAGCAGCTCAGGGTCTAGCGGGAGAGTAGAGACCCAGTACTTC
>TRBD1|TRBJ1-2|NA|TRBV19
CASSIGGQGANTF
TGTGCCAGTAGTATAGGTGGACAGGGGGCGAACACCTTC
>TRBD1|TRBJ2-5|NA|TRBV6-5
CASRGGEETQYF
TGTGCCAGCCGAGGGGGCGAAGAGACCCAGTACTTC
>NA|TRBJ1-4|NA|TRBV28
CASSLVGAANEKLFF
TGTGCCAGCAGTTTAGTTGGGGCGGCTAATGAAAAACTGTTTTTT
>TRBD1|TRBJ2-5|NA|TRBV25-1
CASSESPGTGQETQYF
TGTGCCAGCAGTGAATCTCCCGGGACAGGCCAAGAGACCCAGTACTTC
>TRBD1|TRBJ2-1|NA|TRBV10-1
CASSVQGAVLGAEDEQFF
TGCGCCAGCAGTGTACAGGGGGCCGTGCTCGGTGCCGAGGATGAGCAGTTCTTC
>NA|TRBJ2-3|NA|TRBV6-4
CASSDSGRPDTDTQYF
TGTGCCAGCAGTGACTCGGGCAGGCCTGACACAGATACGCAGTATTTT
>NA|TRBJ1-3|NA|TRBV27
CATRSSGNTIYF
TGTGCCACGCGGAGCTCTGGAAACACCATATATTTT
>NA|TRBJ2-7|NA|TRBV5-4
CAISVDRTYEQYF
TGTGCCATATCCGTTGACAGAACCTACGAGCAGTACTTC
>NA|TRBJ2-7|once|TRBV27
CASSQGTTYEQYF
TGTGCCAGCAGCCAGGGGACCACCTACGAGCAGTACTTC
>NA|TRBJ1-5|NA|TRBV7-2
CASSLVQNSNQPQHF
TGTGCCAGCAGCTTAGTCCAGAATAGCAATCAGCCCCAGCATTTT
>NA|TRBJ1-4|NA|TRBV2
CASSTRGGTNEKLFF
TGTGCCAGCTCGACGAGGGGGGGAACTAATGAAAAACTGTTTTTT
>TRBD1|TRBJ1-1|NA|TRBV5-1
CASSGTGGLNTEAFF
TGCGCCAGCAGCGGGACAGGGGGCCTGAACACTGAAGCTTTCTTT
>TRBD1|TRBJ2-4|NA|TRBV2
CASGTGPPLSVQYF
TGTGCCAGTGGGACAGGCCCTCCCCTATCGGTTCAGTACTTC
>NA|TRBJ2-3|NA|TRBV5-1
CASSLEGVRTDTQYF
TGCGCCAGCAGCTTGGAGGGAGTTCGCACAGATACGCAGTATTTT
>NA|TRBJ1-2|once|TRBV5-1
CASSPLPGDGYTF
TGCGCCAGCAGCCCGCTTCCGGGGGATGGCTACACCTTC
>TRBD1|TRBJ2-7|NA|TRBV7-9
CASSLAGRGSYEQYF
TGTGCCAGCAGCCTGGCGGGCAGGGGGTCCTACGAGCAGTACTTC
>NA|TRBJ1-5|NA|TRBV6-5
CATRQWTGNQPQHF
TGTGCCACCAGGCAGTGGACAGGCAATCAGCCCCAGCATTTT
>NA|TRBJ1-1|NA|TRBV25-1
CASSEYGGFNTEAFF
TGTGCCAGCAGTGAATACGGAGGGTTTAACACTGAAGCTTTCTTT
>NA|TRBJ1-6|NA|TRBV30
CAWSGPSSYNSPLHF
TGTGCCTGGAGTGGCCCCAGCTCCTATAATTCACCCCTCCACTTT
>TRBD2|TRBJ2-2|NA|TRBV6-2/TRBV6-3
CASSWTSGRNTGELFF
TGTGCCAGCAGTTGGACTAGCGGGCGGAACACCGGGGAGCTGTTTTTT
>TRBD2|TRBJ2-1|NA|TRBV9
CASSRAGEREQFF
TGTGCCAGCAGCAGGGCGGGAGAGAGGGAGCAGTTCTTC
>NA|TRBJ1-2|NA|TRBV2
CASSGSREGGYTF
TGTGCCAGCAGTGGAAGCAGGGAGGGTGGCTACACCTTC
>NA|TRBJ1-1|NA|TRBV29-1
CSGGMGVGTEAFF
TGCAGCGGGGGGATGGGAGTGGGCACTGAAGCTTTCTTT
>TRBD1|TRBJ1-6|NA|TRBV9
CASSPRDRNNSPLHF
TGTGCCAGCAGCCCCCGGGACAGAAATAATTCACCCCTCCACTTT
>NA|TRBJ1-1|NA|TRBV6-2/TRBV6-3
CASSYQRTVPTEAFF
TGTGCCAGCAGTTACCAGAGGACAGTTCCCACTGAAGCTTTCTTT
>NA|TRBJ2-1|NA|TRBV5-4
CASSRRLVTGNEQFF
TGTGCCAGCAGCCGAAGACTAGTCACGGGCAATGAGCAGTTCTTC
>TRBD1|TRBJ2-7|NA|TRBV5-1
CASRLGQGSYEQYF
TGCGCCAGCAGACTGGGACAGGGCAGCTACGAGCAGTACTTC
>TRBD1|TRBJ2-4|NA|TRBV28
CASSTSDRGSRNIQYF
TGTGCCAGCAGCACCTCCGACAGGGGGAGTCGGAACATTCAGTACTTC
>NA|TRBJ2-5|few|TRBV6-5
CASSLRGTAQYF
TGTGCCAGCAGTCTCCGGGGGACGGCCCAGTACTTC
>TRBD1|TRBJ2-1|NA|TRBV9
CASSLPRTGGSYNEQFF
TGTGCCAGCAGCCTCCCTCGGACAGGGGGCTCCTACAATGAGCAGTTCTTC
>NA|TRBJ2-1|once|TRBV2
CASMESSYNEQFF
TGTGCCAGCATGGAGAGCTCCTACAATGAGCAGTTCTTC
>TRBD2|TRBJ2-2|NA|TRBV6-5
CASSYSGTRAGELFF
TGTGCCAGCAGTTACTCAGGGACTAGAGCCGGGGAGCTGTTTTTT
>TRBD2|TRBJ2-4|few|TRBV28
CATALAGANKNIQYF
TGTGCCACCGCACTAGCGGGCGCAAACAAAAACATTCAGTACTTC
>NA|TRBJ1-5|NA|TRBV2
CASSSRRLGTNQPQHF
TGTGCCAGCAGTTCCCGGAGGTTGGGCACCAATCAGCCCCAGCATTTT